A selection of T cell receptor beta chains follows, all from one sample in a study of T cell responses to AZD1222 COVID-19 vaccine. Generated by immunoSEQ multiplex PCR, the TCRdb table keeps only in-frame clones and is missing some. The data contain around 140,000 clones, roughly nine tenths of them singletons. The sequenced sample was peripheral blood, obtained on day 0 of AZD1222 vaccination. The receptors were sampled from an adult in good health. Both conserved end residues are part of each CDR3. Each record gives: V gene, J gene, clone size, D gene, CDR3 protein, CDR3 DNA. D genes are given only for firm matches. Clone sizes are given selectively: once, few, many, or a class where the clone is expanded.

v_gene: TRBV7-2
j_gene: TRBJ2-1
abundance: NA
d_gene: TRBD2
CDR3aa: CASSWGLAGSNEQFF
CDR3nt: TGTGCCAGCAGCTGGGGACTAGCGGGGAGCAATGAGCAGTTCTTC

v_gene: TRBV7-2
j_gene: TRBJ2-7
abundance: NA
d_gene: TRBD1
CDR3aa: CASRPTGQYGEQYF
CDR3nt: TGTGCCAGCAGACCAACGGGACAGTACGGCGAGCAGTACTTC

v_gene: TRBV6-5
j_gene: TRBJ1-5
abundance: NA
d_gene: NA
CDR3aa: CASRSGPPGKEHF
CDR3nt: TGTGCCAGCAGATCGGGGCCCCCCGGCAAGGAGCATTTT

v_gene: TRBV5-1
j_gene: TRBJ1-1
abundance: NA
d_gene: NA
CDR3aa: CASSLDPGVNTEAFF
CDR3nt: TGCGCCAGCAGCTTGGATCCAGGGGTGAACACTGAAGCTTTCTTT

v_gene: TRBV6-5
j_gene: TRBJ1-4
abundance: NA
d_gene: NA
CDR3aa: CASSYSVSTGKRVF
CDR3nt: TGTGCCAGCAGTTACTCCGTTTCCACCGGGAAAAGGGTTTTT

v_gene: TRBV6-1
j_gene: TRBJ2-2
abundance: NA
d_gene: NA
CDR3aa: CASSERTGLGGELFF
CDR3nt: TGTGCCAGCAGTGAAAGGACCGGATTAGGCGGGGAGCTGTTTTTT

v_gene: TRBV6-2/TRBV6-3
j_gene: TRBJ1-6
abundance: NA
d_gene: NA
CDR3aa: CASSSTTYSPLHF
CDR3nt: TGTGCCAGCAGTTCCACGACCTATTCACCCCTCCACTTT

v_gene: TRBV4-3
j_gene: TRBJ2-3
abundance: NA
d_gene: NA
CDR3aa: CASSQDRLGPTDTQYF
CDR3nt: TGCGCCAGCAGCCAAGATCGGCTAGGCCCCACAGATACGCAGTATTTT

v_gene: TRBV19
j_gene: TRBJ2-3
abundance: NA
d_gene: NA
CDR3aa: CASSRGRTIFTDTQYF
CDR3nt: TGTGCCAGTAGCCGTGGACGAACGATCTTCACAGATACGCAGTATTTT

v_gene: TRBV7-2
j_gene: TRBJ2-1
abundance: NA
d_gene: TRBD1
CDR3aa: CASSPPQGDRLYNEQFF
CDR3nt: TGTGCCAGCAGCCCTCCTCAGGGGGACAGACTCTACAATGAGCAGTTCTTC

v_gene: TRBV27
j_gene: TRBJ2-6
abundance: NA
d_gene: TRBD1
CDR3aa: CASSLSTGGNVLTF
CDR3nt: TGTGCCAGCAGTTTAAGTACAGGGGGGAACGTCCTGACTTTC

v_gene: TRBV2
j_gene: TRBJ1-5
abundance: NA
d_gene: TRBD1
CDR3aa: CASSRDRARSGQPQHF
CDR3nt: TGTGCCAGCAGTAGGGACAGGGCGAGATCTGGTCAGCCCCAGCATTTT

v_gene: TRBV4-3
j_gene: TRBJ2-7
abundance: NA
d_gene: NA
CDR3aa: CASSQDERVPSYEQYF
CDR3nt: TGCGCCAGCAGCCAAGATGAGCGGGTGCCCTCCTACGAGCAGTACTTC

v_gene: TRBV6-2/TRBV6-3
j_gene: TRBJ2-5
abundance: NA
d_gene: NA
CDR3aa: CASSYLLHGTQETQYF
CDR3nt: TGTGCCAGCAGTTATCTACTGCACGGAACCCAAGAGACCCAGTACTTC

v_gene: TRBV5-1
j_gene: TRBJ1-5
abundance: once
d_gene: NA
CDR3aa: CASSLGVLGNQPQHF
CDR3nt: TGCGCCAGCAGCTTAGGCGTTTTAGGCAATCAGCCCCAGCATTTT

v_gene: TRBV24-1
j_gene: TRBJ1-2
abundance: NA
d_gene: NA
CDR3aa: CATSDAVWGYTF
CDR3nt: TGTGCCACCAGTGATGCCGTGTGGGGCTACACCTTC

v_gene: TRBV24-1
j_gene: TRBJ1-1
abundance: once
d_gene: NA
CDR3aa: CATSEGAVNTEAFF
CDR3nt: TGTGCCACCAGTGAGGGGGCTGTGAACACTGAAGCTTTCTTT

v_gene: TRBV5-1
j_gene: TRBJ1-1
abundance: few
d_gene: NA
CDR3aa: CASRKLLEWNTEAFF
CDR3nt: TGCGCCAGCAGAAAGTTGCTCGAATGGAACACTGAAGCTTTCTTT

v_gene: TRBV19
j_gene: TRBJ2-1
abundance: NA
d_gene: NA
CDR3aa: CASSIVGRLPNEQFF
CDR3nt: TGTGCCAGTAGTATAGTCGGTAGGCTGCCCAATGAGCAGTTCTTC

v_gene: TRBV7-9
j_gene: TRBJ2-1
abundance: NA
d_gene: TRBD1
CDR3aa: CASSLALSTGLMNEQFF
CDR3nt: TGTGCCAGCAGCTTAGCGCTGTCGACAGGGCTTATGAATGAGCAGTTCTTC

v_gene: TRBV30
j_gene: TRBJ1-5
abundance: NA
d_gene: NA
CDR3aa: CAWSKDSNQPQHF
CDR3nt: TGTGCCTGGAGTAAGGACAGCAATCAGCCCCAGCATTTT

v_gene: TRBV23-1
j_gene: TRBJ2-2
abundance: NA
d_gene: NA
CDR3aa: CASSQATNTGELFF
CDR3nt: TGCGCCAGCAGTCAGGCCACGAACACCGGGGAGCTGTTTTTT

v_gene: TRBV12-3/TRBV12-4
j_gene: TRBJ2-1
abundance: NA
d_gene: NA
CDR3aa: CASSGTSYNEQFF
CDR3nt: TGTGCCAGCAGCGGAACTAGTTACAATGAGCAGTTCTTC

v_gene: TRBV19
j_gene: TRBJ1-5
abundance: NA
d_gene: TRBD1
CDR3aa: CASSLRGQGDNQPQHF
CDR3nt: TGTGCCAGTAGTCTTCGGGGACAGGGTGACAATCAGCCCCAGCATTTT

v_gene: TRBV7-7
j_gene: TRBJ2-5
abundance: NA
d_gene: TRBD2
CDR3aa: CASSGREGETQYF
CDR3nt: TGTGCCAGCAGCGGACGGGAGGGGGAGACCCAGTACTTC

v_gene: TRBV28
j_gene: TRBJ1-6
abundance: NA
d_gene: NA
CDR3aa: CASSFSGGTGFSSPLHF
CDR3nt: TGTGCCAGCAGTTTTAGCGGCGGCACGGGTTTTAGTTCACCCCTCCACTTT

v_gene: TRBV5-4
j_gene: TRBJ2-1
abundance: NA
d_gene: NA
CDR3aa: CASSLVSYNEQFF
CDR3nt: TGTGCCAGCAGCTTGGTCTCCTACAATGAGCAGTTCTTC

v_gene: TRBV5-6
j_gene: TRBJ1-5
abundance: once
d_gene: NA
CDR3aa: CASSLGWGLDQPQHF
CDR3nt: TGTGCCAGCAGCCTGGGCTGGGGGCTGGACCAGCCCCAGCATTTT

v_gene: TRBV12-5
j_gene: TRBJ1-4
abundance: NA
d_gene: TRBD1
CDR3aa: CASGLGTGTVNEKLFF
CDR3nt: TGTGCTAGTGGTTTGGGAACCGGGACAGTAAATGAAAAACTGTTTTTT

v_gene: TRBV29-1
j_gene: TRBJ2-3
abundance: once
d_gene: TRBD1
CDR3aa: CSAGQGGPDTQYF
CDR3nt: TGCAGCGCGGGACAGGGCGGCCCAGATACGCAGTATTTT

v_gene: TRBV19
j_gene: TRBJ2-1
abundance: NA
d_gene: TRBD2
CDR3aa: CASSPPFGTSVSNEQFF
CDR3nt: TGTGCCAGTAGTCCGCCGTTTGGGACTAGCGTGTCCAATGAGCAGTTCTTC

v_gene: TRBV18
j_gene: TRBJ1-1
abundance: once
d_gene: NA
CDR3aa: CASSQGGALNTEAFF
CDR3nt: TGTGCCAGCTCCCAAGGGGGGGCCCTGAACACTGAAGCTTTCTTT

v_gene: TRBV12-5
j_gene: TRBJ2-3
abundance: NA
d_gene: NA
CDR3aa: CASGLVGANLSDTQYF
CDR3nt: TGTGCTAGTGGTTTGGTCGGAGCAAACCTCTCAGATACGCAGTATTTT

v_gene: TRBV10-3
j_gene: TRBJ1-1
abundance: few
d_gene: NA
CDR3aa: CASRQPNTEAFF
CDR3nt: TGTGCCTCCAGACAGCCGAACACTGAAGCTTTCTTT

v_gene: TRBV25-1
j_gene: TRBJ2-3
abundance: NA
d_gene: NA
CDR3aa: CASSGLDTRGVKNTQYF
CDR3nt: TGTGCCAGCAGTGGCCTCGACACGAGAGGTGTTAAAAATACGCAGTATTTT

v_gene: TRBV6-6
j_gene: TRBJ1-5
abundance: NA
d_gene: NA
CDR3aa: CASSFGERDQPQHF
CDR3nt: TGTGCCAGCAGTTTCGGGGAGAGGGATCAGCCCCAGCATTTT

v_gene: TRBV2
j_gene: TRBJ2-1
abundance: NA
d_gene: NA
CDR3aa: CASSAQRSSYNEQFF
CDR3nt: TGTGCCAGCAGTGCCCAGCGGAGCTCCTACAATGAGCAGTTCTTC

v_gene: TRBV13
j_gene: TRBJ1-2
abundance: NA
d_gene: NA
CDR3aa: CASSLGTGYGYTF
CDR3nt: TGTGCCAGCAGCTTAGGCACAGGGTATGGCTACACCTTC

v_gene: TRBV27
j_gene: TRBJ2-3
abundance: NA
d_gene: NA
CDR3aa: CASSLVGTDTQYF
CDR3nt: TGTGCCAGCAGTTTAGTTGGCACAGATACGCAGTATTTT

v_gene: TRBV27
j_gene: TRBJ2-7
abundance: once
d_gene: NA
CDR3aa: CASSLDGPPYEQYF
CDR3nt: TGTGCCAGCAGTCTGGACGGCCCGCCCTACGAGCAGTACTTC

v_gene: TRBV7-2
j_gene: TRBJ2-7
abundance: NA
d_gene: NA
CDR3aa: CASSSVYEQYF
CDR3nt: TGTGCCAGCAGCTCCGTTTACGAGCAGTACTTC

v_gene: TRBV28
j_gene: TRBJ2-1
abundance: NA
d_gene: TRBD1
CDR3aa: CAAVKLPGQGFLNEQFF
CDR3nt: TGTGCCGCCGTAAAACTCCCGGGACAGGGTTTTTTGAATGAGCAGTTCTTC